Listed here are 3 T cell receptor beta chains from one sample, sequenced in a study of blood T cell repertoires in COVID-19. Assay used: immunoSEQ multiplex PCR; TCRdb lists only in-frame clones, some missing. The sample lists about 64,000 clones; about 81% were seen once. Material: peripheral blood. Receptors originate from a human donor in a cohort sampled during active COVID-19.

The chain is built from TRBV30 and TRBJ2-5, with D possibly TRBD1 on 5 matching bases. The V gene lost 2 bases and the J gene lost 4 bases, with 11 bases spanning the gap. The CDR3 covers 13 residues. Per the germline V gene, CDR1 is GTSNPN and CDR2 is SVGIG (reference sequence). The CDR3 DNA is TGTGCCTGGAGTTGGGGCGAGCCAGAGACCCAGTACTTC. Protein sequence: CAWSWGEPETQYF.

This chain connects TRBV29-1 to TRBJ2-7; a possible D gene is TRBD1 (5 bases). CDR3 length equals 12 residues. With 6 bases removed from V and 3 bases from J, the gap between germline ends came to 12 bases. CDR1 is SQVTM and CDR2 is ANQGSEA in the germline V gene. CDR3 bases: TGCAGCGTCGCCCGACAGAACTACGAGCAGTACTTC. This sequence encodes CSVARQNYEQYF.

The rearrangement uses TRBV6-1 and TRBJ1-2; possible D gene TRBD1, 5 bases. V shed 2 bases and J shed 3 bases, with 10 bases lying between them. The CDR3 runs 14 residues. CDR1 is MNHNS and CDR2 is SASEGT in the germline V gene. CDR3 in DNA: TGTGCCAGCAGTGAAAGGGTGGGGCACTATGGCTACACCTTC. Translated, it gives CASSERVGHYGYTF.